This TCR beta chain emerged from a study of cytomegalovirus exposure and HLA in healthy donors. Study results and limitations: Specific recognition of CMV antigens was confirmed in vitro for three chains (all CMV-associated). According to a later analysis, most TCR beta chains associated with CMV appeared HLA-restricted. Associated with cytomegalovirus, according to the listing, were some 180 TCR beta chains.

The PCR was carried out with 60 Vbeta primers and 13 Jbeta primers. TCRdb's table, derived via immunoSEQ multiplex PCR, lists solely in-frame clones and lacks some. The sample has about 120,000 clones, more than 65% seen once; the top ten hold nearly 0.9%. On this clone itself: Antigen unknown.

The ends lost 2 bases at V and 5 bases at J; junction bases unmatched: 16. The CDR3 runs to 18 residues. Looked up from germline, CDR1 is SGDLS and CDR2 is YYNGEE. Source material: PBMCs. The gene calls are TRBV9 and TRBJ1-3, with 7 bases fitting TRBD1. The sequence was collected from a young woman in good health and CMV-seronegative. Here the CDR3 DNA reads TGTGCCAGCAGCGTCACCCCTGGGGGTACAGGGGAGCGAAACACCATATATTTT. It translates to CASSVTPGGTGERNTIYF. Together with reference TRBV9 and TRBJ1-3, the CDR3 gives the full variable domain: DSGVTQTPKHLITATGQRVTLRCSPRSGDLSVYWYQQSLDQGLQFLIQYYNGEERAKGNILERFSAQQFPDLHSELNLSSLELGDSALYFCASSVTPGGTGERNTIYFGEGSWLTVV.